This T cell receptor beta chain emerged from a study of shared clonotypes between healthy human individuals. Study-wide context: Researchers assigned three CD4 naive, three CD4 memory, two CD8 naive and one CD8 memory plate to each donor.

The repertoire was sequenced with immunoSEQ multiplex PCR; TCRdb's copy has only in-frame clones and lacks some. This table holds about 380,000 clones, about 97% found once. Study-wide points: It was expected that sequencing depth would affect clonotype sharing among donors.

In CD8 memory, CD45RO+ cells were put together with CCR7-negative CD45RA+ TemRA cells. Germline values: CDR1 GTSNPN, CDR2 SVGIG (reference sequence). This CDR3 contains 12 residues. V gave up 5 bases and J gave up 6 bases; unmatched junction bases: 7. A word on this clone: Its antigen is currently unknown.

This receptor was obtained from a man aged 30-40 years in good health. The sequencing sample was made of memory CD8+ T cells sorted from blood. Specified subset: CD45RO+ cells pooled with CCR7-negative TemRA cells. This chain uses TRBV30 with TRBJ2-7, with TRBD1 matching over 7 bases. CDR3 amino acids: CAWATSGGEQYF. DNA of the CDR3: TGTGCCTGGGCTACCTCAGGGGGCGAGCAGTACTTC.